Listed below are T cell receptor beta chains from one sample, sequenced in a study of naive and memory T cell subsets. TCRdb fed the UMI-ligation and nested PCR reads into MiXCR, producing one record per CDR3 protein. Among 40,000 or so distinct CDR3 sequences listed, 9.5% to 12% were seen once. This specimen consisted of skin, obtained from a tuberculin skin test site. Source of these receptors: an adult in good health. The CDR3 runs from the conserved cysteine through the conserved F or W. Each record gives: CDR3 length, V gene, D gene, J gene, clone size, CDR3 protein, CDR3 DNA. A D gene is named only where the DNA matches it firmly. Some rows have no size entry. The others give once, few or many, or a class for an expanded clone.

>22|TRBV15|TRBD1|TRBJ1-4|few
CATSSQGRQGPKRRATNEKLFF
TGTGCCACCAGCTCCCAGGGGAGACAGGGTCCGAAACGAAGGGCAACTAATGAAAAACTGTTTTTT
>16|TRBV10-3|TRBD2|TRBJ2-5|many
CAISEGLAGVQETQYF
TGTGCCATCAGTGAAGGACTAGCGGGGGTTCAAGAGACCCAGTACTTC
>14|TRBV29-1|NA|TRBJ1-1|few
CSVEGEGMNTEAFF
TGCAGCGTTGAGGGAGAGGGGATGAACACTGAAGCTTTCTTT
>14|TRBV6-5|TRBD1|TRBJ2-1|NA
CASTSGTGRNEQFF
TGTGCCAGCACTTCAGGGACAGGGCGCAATGAGCAGTTCTTC
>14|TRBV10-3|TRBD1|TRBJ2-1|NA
CAIAGGQEYNEQLF
TGTGCCATCGCCGGGGGACAGGAGTACAATGAGCAGTTATTC
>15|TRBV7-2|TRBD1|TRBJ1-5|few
CASSLSQGSSQPQHF
TGTGCCAGCAGCTTATCACAGGGGTCAAGTCAGCCCCAGCATTTT
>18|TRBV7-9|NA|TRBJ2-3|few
CASSSTGTGTPYTDTQYF
TGTGCCAGCAGCTCAACAGGAACCGGGACCCCCTACACAGATACGCAGTATTTT
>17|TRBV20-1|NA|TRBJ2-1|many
CSARDSGTLSSYNEQFF
TGCAGTGCTAGAGACTCCGGGACCCTGAGCTCCTACAATGAGCAGTTCTTC
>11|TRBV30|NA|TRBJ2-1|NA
CAWSVTNEQFF
TGTGCCTGGAGTGTTACCAATGAGCAGTTCTTC
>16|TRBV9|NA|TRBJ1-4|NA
CASSGREGTTNEKLFF
TGTGCCAGCAGCGGACGAGAGGGGACAACTAATGAAAAACTGTTTTTT
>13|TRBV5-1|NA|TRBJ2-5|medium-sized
CASSFLVDETQYF
TGCGCCAGCAGCTTTTTGGTCGACGAGACCCAGTACTTC
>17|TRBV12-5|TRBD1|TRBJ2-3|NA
CASGLVLGRGPTDTQYF
TGTGCTAGTGGTTTGGTATTGGGCAGGGGGCCCACAGATACGCAGTATTTT
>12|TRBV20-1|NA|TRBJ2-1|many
CSARLTDNEQFF
TGCAGTGCTAGGTTGACGGACAATGAGCAGTTCTTC
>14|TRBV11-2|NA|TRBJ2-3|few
CASSPRRSTDTQYF
TGTGCCAGCAGCCCCCGTCGGAGCACAGATACGCAGTATTTT
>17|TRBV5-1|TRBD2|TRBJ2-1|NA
CASSTGLAGAKYNEQFF
TGCGCCAGCAGCACCGGACTAGCGGGGGCCAAATACAATGAGCAGTTCTTC
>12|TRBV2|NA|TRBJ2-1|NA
CASSAPGSEQFF
TGTGCCAGCAGCGCCCCGGGGAGTGAGCAGTTCTTC
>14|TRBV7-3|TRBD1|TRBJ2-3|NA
CASSSTGSTDTQYF
TGTGCCAGCAGCTCGACAGGGAGCACAGATACGCAGTATTTT
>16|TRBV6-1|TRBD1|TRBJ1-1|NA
CASSERGNRGNTEAFF
TGTGCCAGCAGTGAGCGAGGGAACAGGGGGAACACTGAAGCTTTCTTT
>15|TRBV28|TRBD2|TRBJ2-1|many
CASSWGLAGVYEQFF
TGTGCCAGCAGTTGGGGACTAGCGGGAGTGTATGAGCAGTTCTTC
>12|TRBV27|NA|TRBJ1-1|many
CASSTQNTEAFF
TGTGCCAGCAGTACACAGAACACTGAAGCTTTCTTT
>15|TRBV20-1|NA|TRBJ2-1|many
CSASPMGEPSSEQFF
TGCAGTGCTAGCCCTATGGGGGAGCCCTCCAGCGAGCAGTTCTTC
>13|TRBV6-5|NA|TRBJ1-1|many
CASTLLGGTEAFF
TGTGCCAGCACCCTCCTAGGGGGTACTGAAGCTTTCTTT
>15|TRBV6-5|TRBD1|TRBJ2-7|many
CASRKTGGPRDEQYF
TGTGCCAGCAGGAAGACAGGGGGCCCCCGGGACGAGCAGTACTTC
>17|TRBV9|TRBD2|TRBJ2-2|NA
CASSVELAGGDTGELFF
TGTGCCAGCAGCGTAGAACTAGCGGGAGGGGACACCGGGGAGCTGTTTTTT
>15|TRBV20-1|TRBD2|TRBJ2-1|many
CSARDKRGGMNEQFF
TGCAGTGCTAGAGATAAGCGGGGGGGTATGAATGAGCAGTTCTTC
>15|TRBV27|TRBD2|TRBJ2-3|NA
CASSNLAGLADTQYF
TGTGCCAGCAGCAACTTAGCGGGACTCGCAGATACGCAGTATTTT
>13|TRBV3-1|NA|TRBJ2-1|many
CASSQFTYNEQFF
TGTGCCAGCAGCCAATTCACCTACAATGAGCAGTTCTTC
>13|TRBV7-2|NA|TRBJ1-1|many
CANSIDKNTEAFF
TGTGCCAATAGTATTGACAAGAACACTGAAGCTTTCTTT
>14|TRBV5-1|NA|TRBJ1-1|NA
CASSLSTFGTEAFF
TGCGCCAGCAGCTTGTCTACGTTCGGCACTGAAGCTTTCTTT